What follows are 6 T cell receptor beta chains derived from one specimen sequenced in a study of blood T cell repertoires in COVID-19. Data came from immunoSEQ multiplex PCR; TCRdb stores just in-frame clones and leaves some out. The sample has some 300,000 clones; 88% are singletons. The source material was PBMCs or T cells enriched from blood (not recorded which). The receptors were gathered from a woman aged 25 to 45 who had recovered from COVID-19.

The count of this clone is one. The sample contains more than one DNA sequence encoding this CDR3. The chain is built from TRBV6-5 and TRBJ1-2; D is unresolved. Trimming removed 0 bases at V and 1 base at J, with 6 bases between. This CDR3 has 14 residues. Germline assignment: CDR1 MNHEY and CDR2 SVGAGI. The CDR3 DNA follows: TGTGCCAGCAGTTACTCGAGACTTAACTATGGCTACACCTTC. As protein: CASSYSRLNYGYTF.

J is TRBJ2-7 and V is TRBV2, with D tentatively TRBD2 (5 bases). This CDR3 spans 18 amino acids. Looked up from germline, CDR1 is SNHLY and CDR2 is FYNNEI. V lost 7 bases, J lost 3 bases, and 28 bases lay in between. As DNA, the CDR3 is TGTGCCAGCATTCTTTCCCACTTCAGGCAGCGGTCGCGCTACGAGCAGTACTTC. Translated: CASILSHFRQRSRYEQYF.

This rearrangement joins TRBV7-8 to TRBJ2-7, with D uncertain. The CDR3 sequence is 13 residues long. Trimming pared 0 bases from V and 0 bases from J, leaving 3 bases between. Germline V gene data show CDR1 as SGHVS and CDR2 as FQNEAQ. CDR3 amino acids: CASSLALSYEQYF. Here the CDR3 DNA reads TGTGCCAGCAGCTTAGCACTCTCCTACGAGCAGTACTTC.

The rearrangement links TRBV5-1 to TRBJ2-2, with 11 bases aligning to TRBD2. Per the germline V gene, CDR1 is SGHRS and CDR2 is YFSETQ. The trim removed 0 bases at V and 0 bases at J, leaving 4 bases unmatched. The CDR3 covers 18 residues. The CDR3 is CASSLDTSGRANTGELFF. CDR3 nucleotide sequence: TGCGCCAGCAGCTTGGACACTAGCGGGAGAGCGAACACCGGGGAGCTGTTTTTT.

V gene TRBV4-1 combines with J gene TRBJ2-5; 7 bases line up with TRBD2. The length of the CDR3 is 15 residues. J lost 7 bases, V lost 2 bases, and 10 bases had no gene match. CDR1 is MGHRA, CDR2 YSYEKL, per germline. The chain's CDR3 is CASSQPTSAQGTQYF. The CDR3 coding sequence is TGCGCCAGCAGCCAACCAACTAGCGCTCAGGGGACCCAGTACTTC.

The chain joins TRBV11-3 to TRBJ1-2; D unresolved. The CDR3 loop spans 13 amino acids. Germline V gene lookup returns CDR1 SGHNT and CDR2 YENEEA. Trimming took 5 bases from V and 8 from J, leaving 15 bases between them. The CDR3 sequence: CASSSPAFGGYTF. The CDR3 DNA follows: TGTGCCAGCAGCAGCCCTGCTTTCGGGGGCTACACCTTC.